The rows below give T cell receptor beta chains drawn from one sample of a study of cytomegalovirus exposure and HLA in healthy donors. Assay: immunoSEQ multiplex PCR; the TCRdb copy retains only in-frame clones and omits some. The sample includes a few hundred thousand clones, 75% of them seen just once. Sequenced sample: PBMCs. The receptors stem from a woman aged 30 to 39 in good health and CMV-seronegative. The CDR3 runs from the conserved cysteine through the conserved F or W. Each record gives: clone size, D gene, V gene, J gene, CDR3 DNA, CDR3 protein. D genes are given only for firm matches. Rows may omit the clone size; those that give it use once, few, many or a size class.

clone_size: .; d_call: .; v_call: TRBV29-1; j_call: TRBJ2-3; cdr3_nt: TGCAGCGTTGAACGGGTATCCACAGATACGCAGTATTTT; cdr3_aa: CSVERVSTDTQYF
clone_size: .; d_call: .; v_call: TRBV5-1; j_call: TRBJ2-7; cdr3_nt: TGCGCCAGCAGCTTGGAACAGCCAACCTACGAGCAGTACTTC; cdr3_aa: CASSLEQPTYEQYF
clone_size: .; d_call: TRBD2; v_call: TRBV5-4; j_call: TRBJ2-3; cdr3_nt: TGTGCCAGCAGCCTCGGTAGCGGGAGCACAGATACGCAGTATTTT; cdr3_aa: CASSLGSGSTDTQYF
clone_size: medium-sized; d_call: .; v_call: TRBV15; j_call: TRBJ2-7; cdr3_nt: TGTGCCACCAGCACCGGTCTCAATTACGAGCAGTACTTC; cdr3_aa: CATSTGLNYEQYF
clone_size: .; d_call: TRBD1; v_call: TRBV15; j_call: TRBJ2-1; cdr3_nt: TGTGCCACCAGCAGAGATCGGGACAGCTACAATGAGCAGTTCTTC; cdr3_aa: CATSRDRDSYNEQFF
clone_size: once; d_call: .; v_call: TRBV19; j_call: TRBJ2-1; cdr3_nt: TGTGCCAGTAGGGTACAGGGAAGCTCCTACAATGAGCAGTTCTTC; cdr3_aa: CASRVQGSSYNEQFF
clone_size: .; d_call: TRBD2; v_call: TRBV7-8; j_call: TRBJ2-2; cdr3_nt: TGTGCCAGCAGCAAAGGACTAGCGGGAGGGCCTCGGTTAGGTACCGGGGAGCTGTTTTTT; cdr3_aa: CASSKGLAGGPRLGTGELFF
clone_size: .; d_call: TRBD1; v_call: TRBV4-2; j_call: TRBJ2-2; cdr3_nt: TGTGCCAGCAGCCATACAGGGGAAAACACCGGGGAGCTGTTTTTT; cdr3_aa: CASSHTGENTGELFF
clone_size: .; d_call: TRBD1; v_call: TRBV7-9; j_call: TRBJ2-7; cdr3_nt: TGTTCCAGCAGCTCGACAGGGGGGACCTACGAGCAGTACTTC; cdr3_aa: CSSSSTGGTYEQYF
clone_size: .; d_call: .; v_call: TRBV7-9; j_call: TRBJ2-5; cdr3_nt: TGTGCCAGCAGCCCCCCCCGATCAAAGCGGGAGACCCAGTACTTC; cdr3_aa: CASSPPRSKRETQYF
clone_size: .; d_call: .; v_call: TRBV30; j_call: TRBJ1-1; cdr3_nt: TGTGCCTGGAGTCCCCGGCAGGGCGAAGCTTTCTTT; cdr3_aa: CAWSPRQGEAFF
clone_size: .; d_call: TRBD1; v_call: TRBV10-3; j_call: TRBJ1-5; cdr3_nt: TGTGCCATCAAAGGACAGGGGGACAATCAGCCCCAGCATTTT; cdr3_aa: CAIKGQGDNQPQHF
clone_size: .; d_call: TRBD1; v_call: TRBV2; j_call: TRBJ1-2; cdr3_nt: TGTGCCAGCAGCGCGGGACAGGGTGTCGATGGCTACACCTTC; cdr3_aa: CASSAGQGVDGYTF
clone_size: few; d_call: TRBD2; v_call: TRBV4-2; j_call: TRBJ2-7; cdr3_nt: TGTGCCAGCAGCTTGGGACTAGCGGGGGACTACGAGCAGTACTTC; cdr3_aa: CASSLGLAGDYEQYF
clone_size: few; d_call: .; v_call: TRBV30; j_call: TRBJ1-4; cdr3_nt: TGTGCCTGGAGTCAGAATGAAAAACTGTTTTTT; cdr3_aa: CAWSQNEKLFF
clone_size: .; d_call: TRBD1; v_call: TRBV30; j_call: TRBJ1-5; cdr3_nt: TGTGCCTGGAGTGGGACAGGGTCTTTTCAGCCCCAGCATTTT; cdr3_aa: CAWSGTGSFQPQHF
clone_size: .; d_call: TRBD1; v_call: TRBV30; j_call: TRBJ1-2; cdr3_nt: TGTGCCTGGAAGGGTCCAGGGGGTCAAGCTAACTATGGCTACACCTTC; cdr3_aa: CAWKGPGGQANYGYTF
clone_size: .; d_call: .; v_call: TRBV5-6; j_call: TRBJ2-7; cdr3_nt: TGTGCCAGCAGCCTTACTACAACCTACGAGCAGTACTTC; cdr3_aa: CASSLTTTYEQYF
clone_size: once; d_call: TRBD1; v_call: TRBV11-2; j_call: TRBJ1-1; cdr3_nt: TGTGCCAGCAGCCCCGTACAGGGGGGAGCTTTCTTT; cdr3_aa: CASSPVQGGAFF
clone_size: few; d_call: TRBD1; v_call: TRBV19; j_call: TRBJ2-7; cdr3_nt: TGTGCCAGTGCCGGGACAGTGAGCTCCTACGAGCAGTACTTC; cdr3_aa: CASAGTVSSYEQYF
clone_size: .; d_call: TRBD1; v_call: TRBV5-6; j_call: TRBJ1-2; cdr3_nt: TGTGCCAGCAGCGCGCGCCGGGACAGCATCTATGGCTACACCTTC; cdr3_aa: CASSARRDSIYGYTF
clone_size: .; d_call: .; v_call: TRBV6-1; j_call: TRBJ1-1; cdr3_nt: TGTGCCAGCAGGGAATTACTGATCATGAACACTGAAGCTTTCTTT; cdr3_aa: CASRELLIMNTEAFF
clone_size: .; d_call: .; v_call: TRBV4-1; j_call: TRBJ1-6; cdr3_nt: TGCGCCAGCAGCCAAGATAGCGGGCAGGGAAGAAATTCCCCCCTCCACTTT; cdr3_aa: CASSQDSGQGRNSPLHF
clone_size: .; d_call: TRBD2; v_call: TRBV5-5; j_call: TRBJ2-7; cdr3_nt: TGTGCCAGCAGCTTGGTTGGGACTAGCGGTCTTTACGAGCAGTACTTC; cdr3_aa: CASSLVGTSGLYEQYF
clone_size: .; d_call: TRBD1; v_call: TRBV4-1; j_call: TRBJ1-2; cdr3_nt: TGCGCCAGCAGCCAGGCCGGGACAGGGAACTATGGCTACACCTTC; cdr3_aa: CASSQAGTGNYGYTF
clone_size: .; d_call: .; v_call: TRBV5-8; j_call: TRBJ2-7; cdr3_nt: TGTGCCAGCAGCTTGAGCGGTGGCGAGCAGTACTTC; cdr3_aa: CASSLSGGEQYF
clone_size: .; d_call: TRBD2; v_call: TRBV11-2; j_call: TRBJ2-1; cdr3_nt: TGTGCCAGCAGCCCCCCGGGACTAGCGAATTACAATGAGCAGTTCTTC; cdr3_aa: CASSPPGLANYNEQFF